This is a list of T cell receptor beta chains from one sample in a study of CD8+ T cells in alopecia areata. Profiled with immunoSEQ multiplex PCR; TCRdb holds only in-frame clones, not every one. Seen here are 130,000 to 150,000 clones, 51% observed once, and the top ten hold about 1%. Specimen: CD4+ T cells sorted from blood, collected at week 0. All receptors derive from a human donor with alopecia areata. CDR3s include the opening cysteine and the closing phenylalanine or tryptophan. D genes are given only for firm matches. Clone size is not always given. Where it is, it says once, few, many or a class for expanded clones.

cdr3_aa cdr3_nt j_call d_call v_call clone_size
CASSSLTSGRASTYEQYF TGTGCCAGCAGTTCGTTGACTAGCGGGAGGGCCTCAACCTACGAGCAGTACTTC TRBJ2-7 TRBD2 TRBV28 few
CASSLIGRASGANVLTF TGCGCCAGCAGCTTGATCGGCAGAGCCTCTGGGGCCAACGTCCTGACTTTC TRBJ2-6 NA TRBV5-1 NA
CSVEDWATGQYF TGCAGCGTTGAAGATTGGGCTACTGGGCAGTACTTC TRBJ2-7 NA TRBV29-1 few
CASSLDLSWTGELFF TGTGCCAGCAGCTTAGATCTTAGCTGGACCGGGGAGCTGTTTTTT TRBJ2-2 NA TRBV7-8 NA
CASSGGEANEKLFF TGTGCCAGCAGTGGGGGTGAGGCTAATGAAAAACTGTTTTTT TRBJ1-4 NA TRBV6-5 NA
CASSSGFYNEQFF TGTGCCAGCAGCTCGGGGTTTTACAATGAGCAGTTCTTC TRBJ2-1 NA TRBV14 NA
CASSLWGGANTEAFF TGCGCCAGCAGCTTGTGGGGGGGCGCGAACACTGAAGCTTTCTTT TRBJ1-1 NA TRBV5-1 NA
CASSQLAGGDTQYF TGTGCCAGCAGCCAACTAGCGGGAGGAGATACGCAGTATTTT TRBJ2-3 TRBD2 TRBV14 NA
CASSFQSGQGASQPQHF TGTGCCAGCAGCTTTCAAAGCGGGCAGGGGGCGAGTCAGCCCCAGCATTTT TRBJ1-5 TRBD1 TRBV7-8 NA
CAISESGQSYNEQFF TGTGCCATCAGTGAGTCGGGGCAGTCCTACAATGAGCAGTTCTTC TRBJ2-1 NA TRBV10-3 few
CAWSRVGTEAFF TGTGCCTGGAGTCGCGTCGGCACTGAAGCTTTCTTT TRBJ1-1 NA TRBV30 NA
CSVAWELAKNIQYF TGCAGCGTTGCTTGGGAATTAGCCAAAAACATTCAGTACTTC TRBJ2-4 NA TRBV29-1 NA
CASWGGRGAQYF TGTGCCAGCTGGGGCGGGCGTGGAGCGCAGTACTTC TRBJ2-7 NA TRBV6-5 NA
CASSIRLAGEQFF TGTGCCAGTAGTATCCGTTTAGCGGGGGAGCAGTTCTTC TRBJ2-1 TRBD2 TRBV19 NA
CASSLGQANPYEQYF TGTGCCAGCAGCTTGGGTCAGGCGAACCCCTACGAGCAGTACTTC TRBJ2-7 NA TRBV5-6 NA
CASSYSRDIAAEQYF TGTGCCAGCAGTTACTCGAGGGACATAGCCGCCGAGCAGTACTTC TRBJ2-7 NA TRBV6-6 NA
CASSIVGGNQPQHF TGTGCCAGTAGTATAGTGGGTGGCAATCAGCCCCAGCATTTT TRBJ1-5 NA TRBV19 NA
CASSESRGTNEKLFF TGTGCCAGCAGTGAAAGCCGGGGGACTAATGAAAAACTGTTTTTT TRBJ1-4 NA TRBV6-1 NA
CASSFGGAPMETQYF TGTGCCAGCAGCTTCGGGGGAGCCCCAATGGAGACCCAGTACTTC TRBJ2-5 NA TRBV7-9 NA
CAWSRRGAGETQYF TGTGCCTGGAGTCGCAGGGGGGCTGGGGAGACCCAGTACTTC TRBJ2-5 NA TRBV30 NA
CAWAPGGSSYEQYF TGTGCCTGGGCACCAGGGGGAAGCTCCTACGAGCAGTACTTC TRBJ2-7 TRBD1 TRBV30 NA
CSVVRGETQYF TGCAGCGTTGTTCGGGGAGAGACCCAGTACTTC TRBJ2-5 NA TRBV29-1 few
CASSQDLNTEAFF TGTGCCAGCAGCCAAGACTTGAACACTGAAGCTTTCTTT TRBJ1-1 NA TRBV14 NA
CASSSEETQYF TGTGCCAGCAGCTCAGAAGAGACCCAGTACTTC TRBJ2-5 NA TRBV7-2 NA
CAWSVGGSSYEQYF TGTGCCTGGAGTGTGGGGGGGAGCTCCTACGAGCAGTACTTC TRBJ2-7 TRBD2 TRBV30 once
CASSQSVGYTF TGTGCCAGTAGCCAGTCTGTGGGCTACACCTTC TRBJ1-2 NA TRBV19 few
CASSLGPANTGELFF TGCGCCAGCAGCTTGGGTCCTGCGAACACCGGGGAGCTGTTTTTT TRBJ2-2 NA TRBV5-1 few
CAWSYLYEQYF TGTGCCTGGAGTTACTTATACGAGCAGTACTTC TRBJ2-7 NA TRBV30 NA
CASSLGTGPLNEQFF TGTGCCAGCAGCTTAGGAACGGGACCCCTCAATGAGCAGTTCTTC TRBJ2-1 NA TRBV7-2 many
CASSPDLNEQFF TGCGCCAGCAGCCCGGACCTGAATGAGCAGTTCTTC TRBJ2-1 NA TRBV4-1 few
CSVLGRRSNYGYTF TGCAGCGTTCTGGGGCGCCGGTCTAACTATGGCTACACCTTC TRBJ1-2 NA TRBV29-1 NA
CSVDTAGAQPQHF TGCAGCGTGGACACAGCAGGGGCTCAGCCCCAGCATTTT TRBJ1-5 NA TRBV29-1 few
CASSLERGGYEQYF TGTGCCAGCAGCTTAGAGAGGGGCGGCTACGAGCAGTACTTC TRBJ2-7 NA TRBV7-9 once
CSVVQFLGYGYTF TGCAGCGTTGTCCAGTTTCTTGGCTATGGCTACACCTTC TRBJ1-2 NA TRBV29-1 NA
CASGSGQAGTEAFF TGTGCCAGCGGATCAGGACAGGCTGGGACTGAAGCTTTCTTT TRBJ1-1 TRBD1 TRBV7-2 many
CASSLEGYTQYF TGCGCCAGCAGCTTGGAGGGGTATACGCAGTATTTT TRBJ2-3 NA TRBV5-1 NA
CASSLRAGRNTEAFF TGCGCCAGCAGCTTGAGGGCAGGACGGAACACTGAAGCTTTCTTT TRBJ1-1 NA TRBV5-1 once
CASSLGQKNTEAFF TGTGCCAGCAGCTTAGGACAGAAGAACACTGAAGCTTTCTTT TRBJ1-1 NA TRBV7-6 NA
CASRKTSVEQYF TGTGCCAGCAGGAAGACTAGCGTCGAGCAGTACTTC TRBJ2-7 TRBD2 TRBV6-5 NA
CASSLGSGTISYEQYF TGTGCCAGCAGCTTAGGTTCGGGGACCATCTCCTACGAGCAGTACTTC TRBJ2-7 NA TRBV11-2 NA
CASTRRQGLDEQYF TGCGCCAGCACCAGACGGCAGGGGCTCGACGAGCAGTACTTC TRBJ2-7 NA TRBV5-1 NA
CASAGPSQRAEAFF TGCGCCAGCGCAGGTCCATCCCAAAGGGCTGAAGCTTTCTTT TRBJ1-1 NA TRBV5-1 once
CASSHGGGQETQYF TGTGCCAGCTCACACGGAGGGGGCCAAGAGACCCAGTACTTC TRBJ2-5 NA TRBV18 once